The present entry profiles one TCR beta chain with its context. The antigen is undetermined. TCRdb recomputed calls from the reads with MiXCR, one row per CDR3 protein. The sample carries 680,000 or so distinct CDR3 sequences, 35% recorded once. Germline V gene data show CDR1 as MNHNS and CDR2 as SASEGT. The CDR3 sequence is 15 residues long. Between the trimmed V and J ends, which lost 6 bases and 2 bases, there was a span of 17 bases. This specimen comes from a study of T cell repertoires in cytomegalovirus infection. Study-wide context: In public TCR beta signatures, there were indications of both CMV infection and matching HLA type. General study results and limits: Identification of carriers of CMV plus the relevant HLA was performed using cumulative public TCR beta family frequency. The ex vivo response showed dominance by HLA-C-restricted CMV-specific TCR beta clonotypes.

The TCR originated in a human donor in good health (CMV status not recorded). Some clones in this sample may be carry-over from other donors' samples. The V and J genes are TRBV6-1 and TRBJ2-7; D unclear. Sample: PBMCs. The CDR3 nucleotides are TGTGCCAGCAGGGCCTGGACGGAACCCCCCTACGAGCAGTACTTC. Protein sequence: CASRAWTEPPYEQYF.